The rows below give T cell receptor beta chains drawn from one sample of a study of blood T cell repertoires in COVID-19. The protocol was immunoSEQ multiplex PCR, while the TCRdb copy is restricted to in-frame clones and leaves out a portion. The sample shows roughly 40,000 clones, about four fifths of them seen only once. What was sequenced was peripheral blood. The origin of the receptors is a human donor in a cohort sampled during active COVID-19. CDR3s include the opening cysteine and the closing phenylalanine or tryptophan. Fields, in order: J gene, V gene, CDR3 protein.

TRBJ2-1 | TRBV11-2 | CASSFLGTGSYNEQFF
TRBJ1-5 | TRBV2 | CASSGGTSNQPQHF
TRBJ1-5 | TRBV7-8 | CASSSRQPSSNQPQHF
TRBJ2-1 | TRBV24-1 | CATSDAGAFGDKQFF
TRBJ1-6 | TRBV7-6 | CASSLGPASIYNSPLHF
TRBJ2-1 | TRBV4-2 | CASSRQGQKPNGQFF
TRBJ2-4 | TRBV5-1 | CASSLVGGGAKNIQYF
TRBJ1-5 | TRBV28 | CASSQGTGGFNQPQHF
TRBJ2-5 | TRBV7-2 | CASSRGWAGQETQYF
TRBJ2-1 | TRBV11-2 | CASSSRAGDNEQFF
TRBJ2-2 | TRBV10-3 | CASLRTSGRDANTGELFF
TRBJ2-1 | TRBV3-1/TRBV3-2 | CASSQVNNEQFF
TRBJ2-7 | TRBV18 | CASSPGNYYEQYF
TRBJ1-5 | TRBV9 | CASSETGSNQPQHF
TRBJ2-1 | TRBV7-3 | CASSLGGALSYNEQFF
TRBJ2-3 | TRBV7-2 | CASSSRRAFSTDTQYF
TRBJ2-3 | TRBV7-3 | CASSLTAGTDTQYF
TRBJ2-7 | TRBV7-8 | CASSLYEGERSYEQYF
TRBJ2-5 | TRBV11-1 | CASNPGTGGLRETQYF
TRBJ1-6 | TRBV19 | CASSTTNNSPLHF
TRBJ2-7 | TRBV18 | CASSRSGETYEQYF
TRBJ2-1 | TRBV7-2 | CASSWGAGDNEQFF
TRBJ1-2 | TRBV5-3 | CARSPGGQPYGYTF
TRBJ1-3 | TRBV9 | CASSVVGEAGNTIYF
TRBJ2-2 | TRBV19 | CASSFRRGGGRQDTGELFF
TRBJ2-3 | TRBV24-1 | CATSESSGRASDTQYF
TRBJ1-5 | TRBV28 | CASSSGNQPQHF
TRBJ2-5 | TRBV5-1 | CASSLVPSGKDGTQYF
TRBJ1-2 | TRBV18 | CASSRPGQTPNYGYTF
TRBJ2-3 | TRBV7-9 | CASSNRGRHTQYF
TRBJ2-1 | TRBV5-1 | CASSLAPSGDNEQFF
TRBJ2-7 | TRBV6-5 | CASSRAPRIADEQYF
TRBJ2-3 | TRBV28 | CASKALRTGTDTQYF
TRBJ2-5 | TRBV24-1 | CATSDLQGESQETQYF
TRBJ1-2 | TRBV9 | CASSVAAGVDLFYGYTF
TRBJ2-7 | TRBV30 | CAWSVGGRGGEQYF
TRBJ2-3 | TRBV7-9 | CASTSGGYSTDTQYF
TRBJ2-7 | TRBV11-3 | CASSLVSGSSYEQYF
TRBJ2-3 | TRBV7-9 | CASSFSLAGELDTQYF
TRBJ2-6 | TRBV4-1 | CASSQATPHTGANVLTF
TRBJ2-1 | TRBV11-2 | CASTSDRANEQFF
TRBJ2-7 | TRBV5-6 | CASSFGSTGYYEQYF
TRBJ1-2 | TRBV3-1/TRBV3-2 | CASSQQGIYGYTF
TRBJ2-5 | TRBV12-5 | CASGPRGLWYQETQYF
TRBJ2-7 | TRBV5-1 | CASRSGTGLYEQYF
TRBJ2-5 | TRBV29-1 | CSVEGRGNSETQYF
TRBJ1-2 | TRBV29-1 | CSVLQGVANYGYTF
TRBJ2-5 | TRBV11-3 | CASSSRDYQETQYF
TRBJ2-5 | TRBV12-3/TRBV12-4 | CASSLGLKGTQYF
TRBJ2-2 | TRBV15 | CATSRGGSGSSATGELFF
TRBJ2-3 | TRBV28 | CASSFEVYHSSTDTQYF
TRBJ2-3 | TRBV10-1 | CASSFQGSDTQYF
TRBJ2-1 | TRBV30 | CAWSVLDRREFGEQFF
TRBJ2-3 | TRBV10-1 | CASSESPVSSTDTQYF